This TCR beta chain was obtained from a study of response to subunit inactivated influenza vaccine. Study-level points and caveats: Few additional T cells are recruited per seasonal influenza vaccination, authors suggested.

TCRdb reprocessed the RT-PCR reads with MiXCR, giving one entry per CDR3 protein. The sample has 530,000 or so distinct CDR3 sequences; roughly 10% are singletons. This clonotype has only a few counts. No antigen is known for it. Germline lookup yields CDR1 LNHNV and CDR2 YYDKDF (reference sequence). This CDR3 has 14 residues. V was trimmed by 4 bases and J by 6 bases, leaving 12 bases between them. The chain is built from TRBV15 and TRBJ1-4, with D hard to call. This clonotype was sampled from a man aged 50-59 years who received an inactivated influenza vaccine. Sequencing used PBMCs from blood, obtained on the day of vaccination. In DNA form, the CDR3 reads TGTGCCACCAGCAAGACGTTGGGGTATGAAAAACTGTTTTTT. It yields the protein CATSKTLGYEKLFF.